These T cell receptor beta chains were read from a single sample in a study of blood T cell repertoires in COVID-19. Assay used: immunoSEQ multiplex PCR; TCRdb lists only in-frame clones, some missing. The data show 55,000 to 75,000 clones, 70% to 90% seen once. What was sequenced was peripheral blood. The receptors come from a middle-aged man with acute or convalescent COVID-19. Both conserved end residues are part of each CDR3. The D gene is left open where the match is weak. Clone size appears in some rows only: once, few, many, or a class for an expanded clone.

j_gene,abundance,d_gene,v_gene,CDR3aa,CDR3nt
TRBJ1-1,-,-,TRBV20-1,CSASKGGVNTEAFF,TGCAGTGCTAGTAAGGGGGGGGTAAACACTGAAGCTTTCTTT
TRBJ2-3,once,-,TRBV7-3,CASSLQGIPDTQYF,TGTGCCAGCAGCTTACAGGGAATCCCAGATACGCAGTATTTT
TRBJ1-5,-,-,TRBV2,CASLRFEGTSNQPQHF,TGTGCCAGCCTTCGGTTTGAAGGGACAAGCAATCAGCCCCAGCATTTT
TRBJ1-4,-,TRBD1,TRBV5-1,CASSLGSTGEEKLFF,TGCGCCAGCAGCTTGGGATCTACAGGGGAAGAAAAACTGTTTTTT
TRBJ2-7,-,TRBD1,TRBV18,CASSPNHGQGDEQYF,TGTGCCAGCTCACCTAATCACGGCCAGGGGGACGAGCAGTACTTC
TRBJ1-1,-,TRBD1,TRBV13,CASSYQQGGDTEAFF,TGTGCCAGCAGCTACCAACAGGGGGGGGACACTGAAGCTTTCTTT
TRBJ2-7,-,TRBD2,TRBV2,CASSYPLAGPSYEQYF,TGTGCCAGCAGTTACCCTTTAGCGGGCCCCTCCTACGAGCAGTACTTC
TRBJ1-1,-,-,TRBV13,CASSLLSSSEAFF,TGTGCCAGCAGCTTGTTAAGTAGTTCTGAAGCTTTCTTT
TRBJ2-3,-,TRBD2,TRBV7-6,CASSFRYQGGRTDTQYF,TGTGCCAGCAGCTTCCGGTATCAAGGCGGGAGGACAGATACGCAGTATTTT
TRBJ1-3,few,-,TRBV12-3/TRBV12-4,CASIPAGLNTIYF,TGTGCCAGCATCCCGGCGGGGCTTAACACCATATATTTT
TRBJ1-1,-,-,TRBV10-1,CASRQSLNTEAFF,TGCGCCAGCAGACAGAGTCTGAACACTGAAGCTTTCTTT
TRBJ2-5,-,-,TRBV6-2/TRBV6-3,CASSSSFRETQYF,TGTGCCAGCAGTTCCTCATTCAGAGAGACCCAGTACTTC
TRBJ2-7,once,-,TRBV10-3,CAIRSGDLEQYF,TGTGCCATCAGGTCCGGGGACTTGGAGCAGTACTTC
TRBJ1-6,-,-,TRBV10-3,CAISEEGAYNSPLHF,TGTGCCATCAGTGAGGAGGGGGCCTATAATTCACCCCTCCACTTT
TRBJ1-1,-,TRBD1,TRBV10-3,CAIAGTGLGAFF,TGTGCCATAGCCGGGACAGGCTTAGGGGCTTTCTTT
TRBJ2-1,-,-,TRBV5-1,CASSLVGGSYNEQFF,TGCGCCAGCAGCTTGGTCGGGGGCTCCTACAATGAGCAGTTCTTC
TRBJ1-4,few,TRBD1,TRBV4-2,CASSQDSGTGNEKLFF,TGTGCCAGCAGCCAAGATTCGGGGACAGGGAATGAAAAACTGTTTTTT
TRBJ2-7,-,TRBD1,TRBV10-3,CAISGIGQGSHEQYF,TGTGCCATCAGTGGGATTGGACAGGGTTCCCACGAGCAGTACTTC
TRBJ2-1,-,TRBD2,TRBV7-9,CASSLRSGSNEQFF,TGTGCCAGCAGCCTACGTAGCGGGAGTAATGAGCAGTTCTTC
TRBJ2-1,-,-,TRBV20-1,CSAASGHEQFF,TGCAGTGCCGCTTCGGGTCATGAGCAGTTCTTC
TRBJ1-1,-,TRBD1,TRBV15,CATLNAGGGVEAFF,TGTGCCACCTTGAACGCAGGGGGCGGGGTTGAAGCTTTCTTT
TRBJ1-5,-,-,TRBV24-1,CATHAGRPNQPQHF,TGTGCCACCCATGCGGGCCGGCCCAATCAGCCCCAGCATTTT
TRBJ2-7,-,-,TRBV7-3,CASSSFTYEQYF,TGTGCCAGCAGCTCCTTTACCTACGAGCAGTACTTC
TRBJ1-6,few,TRBD1,TRBV6-5,CASSYSTGADNSPLHF,TGTGCCAGCAGTTACTCGACAGGGGCAGATAATTCACCCCTCCACTTT
TRBJ1-2,-,-,TRBV2,CASSVADYGYTF,TGTGCCAGCAGTGTGGCGGACTATGGCTACACCTTC
TRBJ2-2,few,-,TRBV3-1/TRBV3-2,CASSQVHGLLVTSNTGELFF,TGTGCCAGCAGCCAAGTGCATGGACTCTTAGTAACGTCGAACACCGGGGAGCTGTTTTTT
TRBJ1-5,-,-,TRBV4-1,CASSQGLGGNQPQHF,TGCGCCAGCAGCCAGGGCTTGGGCGGCAATCAGCCCCAGCATTTT
TRBJ2-3,-,-,TRBV11-3,CASSYEGGADTQYF,TGTGCCAGCAGTTATGAGGGGGGGGCAGATACGCAGTATTTT
TRBJ2-3,-,-,TRBV9,CASSDSARADTQYF,TGTGCCAGCAGCGACTCCGCCCGCGCAGATACGCAGTATTTT
TRBJ2-7,-,-,TRBV6-6,CASIRDRPYEQYF,TGTGCCAGCATTCGCGACAGGCCCTACGAGCAGTACTTC
TRBJ2-2,-,TRBD2,TRBV3-1/TRBV3-2,CASSHAGGGSGTGELFF,TGTGCCAGCAGCCACGCCGGGGGGGGCTCAGGCACCGGGGAGCTGTTTTTT
TRBJ2-3,-,TRBD1,TRBV19,CASSNRGTGGLLSLTDTQYF,TGTGCCAGTAGTAACAGGGGGACAGGGGGCTTGTTATCACTGACAGATACGCAGTATTTT
TRBJ1-5,-,-,TRBV19,CASSIGFRGAGGNQPQHF,TGTGCCAGTAGTATAGGTTTCAGGGGCGCAGGGGGCAATCAGCCCCAGCATTTT
TRBJ1-1,-,TRBD1,TRBV6-5,CASSPQGSNTEAFF,TGTGCCAGCAGCCCACAGGGGAGTAACACTGAAGCTTTCTTT
TRBJ2-7,-,-,TRBV2,CASRAIETGQYF,TGTGCCAGCCGGGCTATAGAGACAGGGCAGTACTTC
TRBJ1-2,-,-,TRBV11-2,CASTSGAYGYTF,TGTGCCAGCACAAGCGGGGCCTATGGCTACACCTTC
TRBJ1-1,-,-,TRBV10-3,CAIRDMENTEAFF,TGTGCCATCAGGGACATGGAGAACACTGAAGCTTTCTTT
TRBJ2-7,few,-,TRBV6-1,CASSDSPSSYEQYF,TGTGCCAGCAGTGATAGTCCAAGCTCCTACGAGCAGTACTTC
TRBJ2-1,-,-,TRBV5-1,CASSLEEIYNEQFF,TGCGCCAGCAGCTTGGAGGAGATCTACAATGAGCAGTTCTTC
TRBJ1-2,-,-,TRBV7-8,CASSLRQDRGYGYTF,TGTGCCAGCAGCTTACGCCAGGACAGAGGCTATGGCTACACCTTC
TRBJ1-2,-,TRBD1,TRBV29-1,CSVDSWTGLDGYTF,TGCAGCGTTGACTCCTGGACAGGGCTGGATGGCTACACCTTC